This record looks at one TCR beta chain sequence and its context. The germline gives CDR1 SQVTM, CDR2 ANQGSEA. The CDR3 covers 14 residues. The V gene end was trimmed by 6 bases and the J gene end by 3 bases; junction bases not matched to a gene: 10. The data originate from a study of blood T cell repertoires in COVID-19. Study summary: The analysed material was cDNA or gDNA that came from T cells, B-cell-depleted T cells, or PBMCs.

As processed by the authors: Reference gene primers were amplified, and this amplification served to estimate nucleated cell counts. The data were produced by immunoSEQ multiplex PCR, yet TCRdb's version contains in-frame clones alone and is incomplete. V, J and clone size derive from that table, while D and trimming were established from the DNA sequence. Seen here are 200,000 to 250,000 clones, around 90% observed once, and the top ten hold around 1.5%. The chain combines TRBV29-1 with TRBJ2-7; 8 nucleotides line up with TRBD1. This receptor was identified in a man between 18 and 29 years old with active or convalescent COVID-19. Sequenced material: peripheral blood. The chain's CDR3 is CSVSTGTGYYEQYF. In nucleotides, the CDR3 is TGCAGCGTCAGCACCGGGACAGGTTACTACGAGCAGTACTTC.